A single sample is the source of the 21 T cell receptor beta chains below, sequenced in a study of regulatory T cells in long-lasting Graves disease. The time point is: persistent/refractory GD, antithyroid drugs over 5 years with positive TRAb. PBMC RNA served as the TCR library source. In building TCR beta libraries, iRepertoire HTBI primers were used together with Arm-PCR of CDR3 regions. TCRdb recomputed calls from the multiplex PCR reads with MiXCR, one row per CDR3 protein. In the table there are 400,000 to 450,000 distinct CDR3 sequences, 23% of which are singletons. Sequences were derived from peripheral blood mononuclear cells (PBMCs), sampled when the disease was refractory, from a patient treated with antithyroid drugs. These receptors originate from a female donor with Graves disease.

This clonotype came up a few times. The chain joins TRBV29-1 to TRBJ1-1, with D tentatively TRBD1 (6 bases). The V gene's germline CDR1 is SQVTM and CDR2 ANQGSEA. The V end was cut by 2 bases, the J end by 1 base, with 11 bases between. This CDR3 has 14 residues. The CDR3 sequence is CSVETQGTNTEAFF. The CDR3 DNA reads as TGCAGCGTTGAAACCCAGGGGACGAACACTGAAGCTTTCTTT.

Many counts were recorded for this clonotype. The chain uses TRBV2 and TRBJ2-4, with no clear D. V lost 2 bases and J lost 0, with 8 bases in between. This CDR3 spans 15 amino acids. Germline V gives CDR1 SNHLY, CDR2 FYNNEI. This CDR3 is CASSETVLAKNIQYF. CDR3 DNA: TGTGCCAGCAGTGAAACAGTATTAGCCAAAAACATTCAGTACTTC.

This clonotype was counted a few times. The rearrangement joins TRBV25-1 to TRBJ1-1; D gene ambiguous. Germline assignment: CDR1 MGHDK and CDR2 SYGVNS. V was clipped by 7 bases and J by 4 bases, with 16 bases between them. The length of the CDR3 is 14 residues. The CDR3 DNA reads TGTGCCAGCACCCCCCCGGGTTTGGGCACTGAAGCTTTCTTT. This gives the protein CASTPPGLGTEAFF.

J is TRBJ2-2 and V is TRBV6-5; 12 bases match TRBD2. The CDR3 length is 16 residues. V shed 3 bases and J 11 bases; nucleotides not matched to a gene: 10. CDR1 is MNHEY and CDR2 is SVGAGI in the germline V gene. The CDR3 is CASSYGGLAGGNELFF. DNA for the CDR3: TGTGCCAGCAGTTATGGCGGCCTAGCGGGAGGGAACGAGCTGTTTTTT.

Ten or more counts support this clonotype. V gene TRBV28 combines with J gene TRBJ2-7; 10 positions agree with TRBD2. J gave up 7 bases and V 2 bases, and 14 bases lay outside the gene matches. Germline CDR1 MDHEN, CDR2 SYDVKM. The CDR3 covers 17 residues. The chain's CDR3 is CASSLAYLGLAGVEQYF. CDR3 nucleotides: TGTGCCAGCAGTTTAGCGTATCTAGGGCTAGCGGGAGTTGAGCAGTACTTC.

This clonotype was counted between two and nine times. Here the CDR3 DNA reads TGCAGTGCTAGCCGCGAGGATACCGGGACAGGGGCAATCTATGGCTACACCTTC. Its protein is CSASREDTGTGAIYGYTF. The chain employs TRBV20-1 and TRBJ1-2; 10 nucleotides line up with TRBD1. Germline-derived CDR1 and CDR2 are DFQATT and SNEGSKA (reference sequence). The length of the CDR3 is 18 residues. J was trimmed by 4 bases and V by 3 bases; bases with no gene match: 17.

This clonotype was picked up a small number of times. The chain employs TRBV28 and TRBJ1-1, with 8 bases that match TRBD1. CDR3 length: 15 residues. From germline, CDR1 is MDHEN and CDR2 SYDVKM. With V trimmed by 4 bases and J by 1 base, 5 bases remained unmatched. In DNA, the CDR3 is TGTGCCAGCAGTTCCTCGGACAGGGCGAACACTGAAGCTTTCTTT. Protein product: CASSSSDRANTEAFF.

This clonotype was observed a handful of times. The rearrangement joins TRBV19 to TRBJ1-1; D unclear. The V end lost 6 bases, the J end lost 3 bases, and 14 bases lay between the germline ends. Germline V lookup: CDR1 LNHDA, CDR2 SQIVND (reference sequence). The CDR3 is 14 amino acids. CDR3 nucleotide sequence: TGTGCCAGTAGCCCGAGCCAGACGGACACTGAAGCTTTCTTT. Translation gives CASSPSQTDTEAFF.

The J gene is TRBJ2-7, the V gene TRBV19, with TRBD1 matching 10 bases. Per the germline V gene, CDR1 is LNHDA and CDR2 is SQIVND (reference sequence). The CDR3 contains 16 residues. V shed 4 bases and J 1 base; nucleotides not matched to a gene: 7. The CDR3 DNA reads TGTGCCAGTAGTAAAGGGGGACAGGGGTCTTCCTACGAGCAGTACTTC. It yields the protein CASSKGGQGSSYEQYF. Variable domain in full (rest from reference TRBV19 and TRBJ2-7): DGGITQSPKYLFRKEGQNVTLSCEQNLNHDAMYWYRQDPGQGLRLIYYSQIVNDFQKGDIAEGYSVSREKKESFPLTVTSAQKNPTAFYLCASSKGGQGSSYEQYFGPGTRLTVT.

This clonotype was picked up a small number of times. The chain employs TRBV2 and TRBJ2-3; D perhaps matches TRBD1 (6 bases). CDR3 length: 20 residues. V was shortened by 7 bases and J by 1 base, with 30 bases between the two germline ends. The germline CDR1 and CDR2 sequences are SNHLY and FYNNEI. CDR3 bases: TGTGCCAGCAAGGGGGTCAAGGACGGAACCTTGCCTGGGCGCACAGATACGCAGTATTTT. Amino acids: CASKGVKDGTLPGRTDTQYF.

This clonotype was observed at least ten times. The chain links TRBV7-2 to TRBJ2-5, with TRBD1 matching over 8 bases. The trim removed 4 bases at V and 0 bases at J, leaving 16 bases unmatched. CDR1 and CDR2 from the germline V gene are SGHTA and FQGNSA. The CDR3 is made up of 19 amino acids. In DNA, the CDR3 is TGTGCCAGCAGCTCGCCGGAGGGCAGGGGGCTATCTAACCAAGAGACCCAGTACTTC. It is translated as CASSSPEGRGLSNQETQYF.

As for this clonotype: A much larger clone sits a single nucleotide away, making a read error possible. Likely a read error: the CDR3 ends without its conserved phenylalanine or tryptophan. The rearrangement joins TRBV2 to TRBJ2-2; D is possibly TRBD2 (7 bases). This CDR3 is 14 amino acids long. Trimming took 5 bases from V and 6 from J, leaving 13 bases between them. Germline lookup yields CDR1 SNHLY and CDR2 FYNNEI. Here the CDR3 DNA reads TGTGCCAGCAGTTTTCAGGGGAGGGCCGGGGAGCTGTTTCTT. Protein: CASSFQGRAGELFL.

The rearrangement joins TRBV18 to TRBJ2-7; D might be TRBD1 or TRBD2, each matching 5 bases. CDR3 size: 14 residues. Trimming shortened V by 6 bases and J by 2 bases, and 14 bases separated the two germline ends. Looked up from germline, CDR1 is KGHSH and CDR2 is LQKENI. In DNA, the CDR3 is TGTGCCAGCTCCACCACGAGGGGTACCTACGAGCAGTACTTC. Translated, it gives CASSTTRGTYEQYF.

There are many counts of this clonotype. The gene calls are TRBV18 and TRBJ1-1; unclear D gene. The CDR3 is 14 amino acids. CDR1 KGHSH and CDR2 LQKENI come from the germline V gene. V lost 8 bases and J lost 1, with 14 bases in between. This CDR3 is CASSPRTENTEAFF. The CDR3 bases are TGTGCCAGCAGCCCACGGACCGAGAACACTGAAGCTTTCTTT.

This clonotype has ten or more counts. This rearrangement joins TRBV11-2 to TRBJ2-5; D possibly corresponds to TRBD1 (5 bases). This CDR3 is 15 amino acids long. Germline V gene data show CDR1 as SGHAT and CDR2 as FQNNGV. V was trimmed by 3 bases and J by 2 bases, leaving 13 bases between them. This CDR3 reads CASSFQGAIQETQYF. The CDR3 nucleotides are TGTGCCAGCAGCTTTCAAGGGGCGATACAAGAGACCCAGTACTTC.

Notes on this clonotype: A read error may explain this, as a much larger clone is one base away. The rearrangement joins TRBV12-3 or TRBV12-4 to TRBJ2-7; D may match TRBD1 or TRBD2 (5 bases each). V was pared by 3 bases and J by 9 bases, with 30 bases between. CDR3 size: 18 residues. CDR3 amino acids: CASSFSHREDGGLDGQYF. CDR3 nucleotides: TGTGCCAGCAGTTTTAGTCACCGAGAGGATGGGGGTCTCGACGGGCAGTACTTC.

A few counts support this clonotype. The V gene is TRBV6-1, the J gene TRBJ2-7; no clear D gene. The germline V gene has CDR1 MNHNS and CDR2 SASEGT. V was trimmed by 5 bases and J by 2 bases, leaving 16 bases between them. The CDR3 has 15 residues. CDR3 sequence reads: CASSRPPPTTYEQYF. The CDR3 coding sequence is TGTGCCAGCAGTCGACCTCCCCCGACCACCTACGAGCAGTACTTC.

This clonotype was observed at least ten times. The gene calls are TRBV20-1 and TRBJ1-1; D uncertain. The V and J ends lost 6 bases and 3 bases respectively, with 23 bases between them. This CDR3 contains 16 residues. CDR1 is DFQATT and CDR2 is SNEGSKA in the germline V gene (reference sequence). The DNA for the CDR3 is TGCAGTGCCCGAGAGATCGCCCATGGAGGGCACACTGAAGCTTTCTTT. As protein: CSAREIAHGGHTEAFF.

This clonotype was seen repeatedly, ten times or more. The chain combines TRBV5-1 with TRBJ2-7; D remains unclear. The CDR3 is 16 amino acids. CDR1 SGHRS and CDR2 YFSETQ come from the germline V gene. Deletions cut 0 bases from V and 0 bases from J, with 13 bases between. DNA of the CDR3: TGCGCCAGCAGCTTGGGCGCTGTGCAGCGCTCCTACGAGCAGTACTTC. It translates to CASSLGAVQRSYEQYF.

The chain employs TRBV29-1 and TRBJ2-7; tentatively, D is TRBD1 (5 bases). Germline CDR1 is SQVTM and CDR2 is ANQGSEA. The CDR3 sequence is 11 residues long. Trimming pared 6 bases from V and 2 bases from J, leaving 8 bases between. CDR3 sequence: CSVGHTYEQYF. The CDR3, as DNA: TGCAGCGTGGGGCACACCTACGAGCAGTACTTC.

V usage is TRBV7-9 and J usage is TRBJ2-2, with 7 bases that match TRBD1. CDR1 and CDR2 (germline): SEHNR, FQNEAQ (reference sequence). Trimming removed 5 bases from V and 2 bases from J; junction bases left unmatched: 8. This CDR3 is 16 amino acids long. As DNA, the CDR3 is TGTGCCAGCAGCGGTAACCCAGGGGGAAACACCGGGGAGCTGTTTTTT. Protein sequence: CASSGNPGGNTGELFF.